The clone carrying this TCR beta chain was counted only a few times. Its target is not known. These data originate in a study of CD8 T cells in ankylosing spondylitis. Study-level findings and limits: Relatively scarce in peripheral blood, disease-linked clones were CD8+.

TCRdb reprocessed the 5' RACE reads with MiXCR, giving one entry per CDR3 protein. The data show 250,000 to 350,000 distinct CDR3 sequences, with approximately 20% seen just once and around 7.8% held by the top ten. Germline-derived CDR1 and CDR2 are SNHLY and FYNNEI. The CDR3 runs 12 residues. V was pared by 10 bases and J by 9 bases, with 6 bases of the junction left unmatched. The sample taken for sequencing was blood, either unsorted or a sorted T cell fraction (not recorded which). This TCR was sampled from a male donor with ankylosing spondylitis or in good health (not recorded which). The chain is built from TRBV2 and TRBJ1-6; 7 positions match TRBD1. CDR3 sequence (DNA): TGTGCCACGGGGACAGAGGCTTCACCCCTCCACTTT. This translates into CATGTEASPLHF.